This TCR beta chain was identified in a study of CD8+CD57+ T cells in acquired aplastic anemia. The overall study: DNA from sorted CD4+ and CD8+ cells averaged 3.2 ug. Healthy-donor CD4+ cells averaged about 9.9 million reads.

Researchers used genomic DNA as the template to profile TCR beta VDJ and CDR3. TCRdb processed the reads anew with MiXCR; each CDR3 protein has one entry. The sample has a few hundred thousand distinct CDR3 sequences, approximately 70% seen once; the top ten hold less than 4%. V was clipped by 2 bases and J by 0 bases, with 11 bases between them. The germline V gene has CDR1 SGHTA and CDR2 FQGNSA. This CDR3 has 16 residues. This clonotype was picked up many times. V is TRBV7-2 and J is TRBJ1-3, with D hard to call. The source material was sorted CD4+, CD8+, or CD8+CD57+ T cells (not recorded which) from PBMCs. This receptor was identified in a human donor in good health, serving as a control. CDR3: CASSLSGSPSGNTIYF. The CDR3, as DNA: TGTGCCAGCAGCTTATCGGGCAGCCCCTCTGGAAACACCATATATTTT.